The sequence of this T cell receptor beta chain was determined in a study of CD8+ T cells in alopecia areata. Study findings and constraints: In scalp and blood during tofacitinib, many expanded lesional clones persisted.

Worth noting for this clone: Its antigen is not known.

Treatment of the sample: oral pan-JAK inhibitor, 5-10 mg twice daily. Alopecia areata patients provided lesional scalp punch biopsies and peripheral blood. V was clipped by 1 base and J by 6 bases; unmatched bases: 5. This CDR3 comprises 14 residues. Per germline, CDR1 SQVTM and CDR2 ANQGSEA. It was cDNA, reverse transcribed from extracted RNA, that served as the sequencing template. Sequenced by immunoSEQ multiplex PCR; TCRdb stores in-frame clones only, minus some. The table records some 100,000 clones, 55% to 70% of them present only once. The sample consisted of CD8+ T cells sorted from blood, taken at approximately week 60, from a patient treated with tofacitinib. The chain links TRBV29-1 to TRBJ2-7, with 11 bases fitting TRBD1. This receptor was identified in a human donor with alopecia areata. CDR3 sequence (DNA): TGCAGCGTTGAAGGGACAGGGGGCCGAAGCGAGCAGTACTTC. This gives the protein CSVEGTGGRSEQYF.